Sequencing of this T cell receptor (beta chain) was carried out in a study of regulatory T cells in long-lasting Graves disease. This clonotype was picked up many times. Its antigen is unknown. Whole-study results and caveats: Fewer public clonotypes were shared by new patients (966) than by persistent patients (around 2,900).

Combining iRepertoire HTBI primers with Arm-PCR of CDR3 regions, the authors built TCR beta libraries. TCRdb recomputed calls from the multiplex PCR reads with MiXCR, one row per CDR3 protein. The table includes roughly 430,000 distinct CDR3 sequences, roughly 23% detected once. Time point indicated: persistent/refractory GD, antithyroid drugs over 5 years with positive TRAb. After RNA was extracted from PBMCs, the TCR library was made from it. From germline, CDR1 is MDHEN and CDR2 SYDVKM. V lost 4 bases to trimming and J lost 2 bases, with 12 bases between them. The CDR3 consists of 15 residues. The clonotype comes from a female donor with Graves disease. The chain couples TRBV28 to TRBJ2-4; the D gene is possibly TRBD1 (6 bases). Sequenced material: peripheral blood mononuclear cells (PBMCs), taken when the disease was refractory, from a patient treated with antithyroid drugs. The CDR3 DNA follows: TGTGCCAGCAGTTCCGAAACAGGGTCCAAAAACATTCAGTACTTC. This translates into CASSSETGSKNIQYF.